This TCR beta chain was captured in a study of blood T cell repertoires in COVID-19. Study details: Italy, Spain and the United States were the sources of the convalescent and acute COVID-19 samples. Sample material is recorded as cDNA or gDNA derived from T cells, B-cell-depleted T cells, or PBMCs.

This CDR3 has 14 residues. Germline lookup yields CDR1 SGHTA and CDR2 FQGTGA. Trimming removed 4 bases from V and 3 bases from J, with 10 bases in between. In the authors' workflow: Reference gene primer amplification yielded estimated nucleated cell counts. Libraries were prepared by immunoSEQ multiplex PCR; TCRdb keeps only in-frame clonotypes and omits some of them. The D gene and trimming were derived from the DNA, and the V and J assignments and clone size from that table. The sample carries about 170,000 clones, 85% to 90% recorded once. The sequence came from a man aged 18 to 29 with active or convalescent COVID-19. The chain has TRBV7-3 and TRBJ1-3, with D maybe TRBD1 (5 bases). Sequences were obtained from peripheral blood. The CDR3 here is CASSSGLGGNTIYF. The CDR3 DNA follows: TGTGCCAGCAGCTCAGGGTTAGGTGGAAACACCATATATTTT.